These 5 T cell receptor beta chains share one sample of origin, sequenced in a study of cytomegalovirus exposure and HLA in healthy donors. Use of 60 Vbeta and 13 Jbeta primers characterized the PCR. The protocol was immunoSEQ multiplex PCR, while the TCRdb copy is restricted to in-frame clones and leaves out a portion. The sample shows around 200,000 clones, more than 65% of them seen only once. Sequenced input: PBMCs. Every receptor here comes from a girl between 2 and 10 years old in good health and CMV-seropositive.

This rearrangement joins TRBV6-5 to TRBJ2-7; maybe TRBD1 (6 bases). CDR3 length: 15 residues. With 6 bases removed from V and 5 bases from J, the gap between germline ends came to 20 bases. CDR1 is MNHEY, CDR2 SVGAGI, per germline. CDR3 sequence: CASSVALWDKNEQYF. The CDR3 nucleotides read TGTGCCAGCAGCGTAGCCCTTTGGGACAAGAACGAGCAGTACTTC.

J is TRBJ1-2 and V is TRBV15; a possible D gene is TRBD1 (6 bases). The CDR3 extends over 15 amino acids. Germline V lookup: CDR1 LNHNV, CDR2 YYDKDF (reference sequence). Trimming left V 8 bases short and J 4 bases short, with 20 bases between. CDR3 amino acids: CATGEDRGPFYGYTF. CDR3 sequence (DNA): TGTGCCACCGGTGAGGACAGAGGGCCCTTCTATGGCTACACCTTC.

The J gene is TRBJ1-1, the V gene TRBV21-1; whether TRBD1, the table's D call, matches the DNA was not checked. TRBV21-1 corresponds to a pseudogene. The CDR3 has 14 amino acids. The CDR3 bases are TGTGCCAGCAGCAAAGTATTGGCGAACACTGAAGCTTTCTTT. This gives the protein CASSKVLANTEAFF.

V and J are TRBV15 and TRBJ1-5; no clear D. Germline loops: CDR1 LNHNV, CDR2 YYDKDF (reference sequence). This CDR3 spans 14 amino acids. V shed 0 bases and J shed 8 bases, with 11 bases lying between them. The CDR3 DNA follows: TGTGCCACCAGCAGAGATTATGAGGGCAAGCCCCAGCATTTT. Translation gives CATSRDYEGKPQHF.

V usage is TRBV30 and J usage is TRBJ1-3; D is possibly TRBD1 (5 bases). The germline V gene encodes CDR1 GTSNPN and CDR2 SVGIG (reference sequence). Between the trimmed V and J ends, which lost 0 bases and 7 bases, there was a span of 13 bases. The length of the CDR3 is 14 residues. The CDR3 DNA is TGTGCCTGGAGTGTACTGTCGGGGGGTAACACCATATATTTT. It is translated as CAWSVLSGGNTIYF.